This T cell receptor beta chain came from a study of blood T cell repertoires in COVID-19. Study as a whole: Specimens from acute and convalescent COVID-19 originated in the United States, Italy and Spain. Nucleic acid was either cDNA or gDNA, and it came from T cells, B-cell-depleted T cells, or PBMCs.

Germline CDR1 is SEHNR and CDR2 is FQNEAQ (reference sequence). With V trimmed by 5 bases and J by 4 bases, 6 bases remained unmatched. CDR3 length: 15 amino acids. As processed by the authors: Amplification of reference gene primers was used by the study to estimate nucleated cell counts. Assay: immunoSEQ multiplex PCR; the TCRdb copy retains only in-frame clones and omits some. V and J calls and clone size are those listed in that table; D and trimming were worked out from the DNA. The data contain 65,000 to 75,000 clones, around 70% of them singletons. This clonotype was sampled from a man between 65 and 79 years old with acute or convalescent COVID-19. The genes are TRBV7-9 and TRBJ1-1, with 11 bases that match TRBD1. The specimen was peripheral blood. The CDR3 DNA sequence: TGTGCCAGCAGCGAAGGACAGGGGGCGTTCACTGAAGCTTTCTTT. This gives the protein CASSEGQGAFTEAFF.